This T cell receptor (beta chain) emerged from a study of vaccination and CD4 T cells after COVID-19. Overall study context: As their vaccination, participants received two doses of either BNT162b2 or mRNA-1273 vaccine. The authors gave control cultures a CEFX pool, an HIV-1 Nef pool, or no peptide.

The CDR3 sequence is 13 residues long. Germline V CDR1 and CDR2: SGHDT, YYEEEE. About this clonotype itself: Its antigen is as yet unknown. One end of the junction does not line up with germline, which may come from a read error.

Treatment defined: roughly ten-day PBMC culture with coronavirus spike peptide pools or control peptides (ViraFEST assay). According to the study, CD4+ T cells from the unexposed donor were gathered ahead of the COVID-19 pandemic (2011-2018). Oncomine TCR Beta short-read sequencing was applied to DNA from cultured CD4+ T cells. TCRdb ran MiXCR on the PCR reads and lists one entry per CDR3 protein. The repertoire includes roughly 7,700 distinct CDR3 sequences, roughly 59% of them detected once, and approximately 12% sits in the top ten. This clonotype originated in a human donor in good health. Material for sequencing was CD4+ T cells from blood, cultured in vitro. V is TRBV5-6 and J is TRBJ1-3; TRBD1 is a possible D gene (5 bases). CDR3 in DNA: TGTGCCAGCAGCTTGGCCGGGACCGCCCTTCTTAATTTT. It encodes CASSLAGTALLNF.